Following are 2 T cell receptor beta chains from one sample sequenced in a study of blood T cell repertoires in COVID-19. The method was immunoSEQ multiplex PCR; TCRdb's version includes in-frame clones alone and lacks a portion of them. The repertoire includes 100,000 to 130,000 clones, about two thirds of them detected once, and 1.5% to 2% sits in the top ten. Sequenced input: peripheral blood. The origin of the receptors is a woman aged 40 to 55 with acute or convalescent COVID-19.

The rearrangement links TRBV7-9 to TRBJ2-2; a possible D gene is TRBD2 (5 bases). The V end lost 1 base, the J end lost 5 bases, and 8 bases lay between the germline ends. CDR3 size: 14 residues. CDR1 is SEHNR, CDR2 FQNEAQ, per germline (reference sequence). CDR3 nucleotides: TGTGCCAGCAGCTTAGATGGGAGAACCGGGGAGCTGTTTTTT. This gives the protein CASSLDGRTGELFF. Looking up the rest from reference TRBV7-9 and TRBJ2-2 gives the full variable domain: DTGVSQNPRHKITKRGQNVTFRCDPISEHNRLYWYRQTLGQGPEFLTYFQNEAQLEKSRLLSDRFSAERPKGSFSTLEIQRTEQGDSAMYLCASSLDGRTGELFFGEGSRLTVL.

This clone was recorded a few times. Within the sample, other DNA sequences also encode this same CDR3. The chain links TRBV5-1 to TRBJ1-3; D is ambiguous. The germline V and J ends were trimmed by 2 bases and 0 bases, with 6 bases remaining between them. CDR3 size: 14 residues. Germline-derived CDR1 and CDR2 are SGHRS and YFSETQ. CDR3 amino acids: CASSLDNSGNTIYF. In DNA, the CDR3 is TGCGCCAGCAGCTTAGACAACTCTGGAAACACCATATATTTT.